These 8 T cell receptor beta chains share one sample of origin, sequenced in a study of blood T cell repertoires in COVID-19. Clones were read by immunoSEQ multiplex PCR, and TCRdb kept only the in-frame ones, dropping some. The table shows around 8,300 clones, with 86% occurring only once. The sample taken for sequencing was peripheral blood. These receptors all stem from a human donor in a cohort sampled during active COVID-19.

The chain employs TRBV18 and TRBJ2-3, with D hard to call. Trimming stripped 3 bases from V and 0 bases from J, with 4 bases between. The CDR3 has 13 residues. Germline CDR1 reads KGHSH; CDR2 reads LQKENI. CDR3 bases: TGTGCCAGCTCACCCTCTAGCACAGATACGCAGTATTTT. It translates to CASSPSSTDTQYF.

The chain has TRBV19 and TRBJ2-3, with 10 bases aligning to TRBD2. The CDR3 runs to 15 residues. With V trimmed by 3 bases and J by 5 bases, 5 bases remained unmatched. CDR1 is LNHDA and CDR2 is SQIVND in the germline V gene (reference sequence). The CDR3 region is CASSIRLAGRDTQYF. CDR3 coding DNA: TGTGCCAGTAGTATCCGACTAGCGGGCCGAGATACGCAGTATTTT.

The chain employs TRBV7-2 and TRBJ2-5; the D gene is possibly TRBD2 (5 bases). CDR1 and CDR2 from the germline V gene are SGHTA and FQGNSA. The length of the CDR3 is 15 residues. The ends were cut back, 5 bases at V and 2 bases at J, with 15 bases in the middle. The CDR3 sequence: CASSRGSGRQETQYF. CDR3 in DNA: TGTGCCAGCAGCCGGGGATCCGGGCGACAAGAGACCCAGTACTTC.

The V call is TRBV20-1, the J call TRBJ1-1; weak D call: TRBD1 (5 bases). Trimming shortened V by 3 bases and J by 0 bases, and 17 bases separated the two germline ends. In germline, CDR1 is DFQATT, CDR2 SNEGSKA (reference sequence). CDR3 length: 16 residues. This chain's CDR3 is CSASGGVDAVNTEAFF. The CDR3 DNA is TGCAGTGCTAGTGGGGGGGTCGATGCCGTGAACACTGAAGCTTTCTTT.

The gene calls are TRBV7-2 and TRBJ2-5; 8 bases are a match to TRBD1. Per germline, CDR1 SGHTA and CDR2 FQGNSA. The CDR3 is made up of 15 amino acids. The V and J ends lost 4 bases and 7 bases, in that order; junction bases with no gene match: 11. In DNA, the CDR3 is TGTGCCAGCAGCTCCCCCCAGGGGGCGAGAGGGACCCAGTACTTC. Its translation: CASSSPQGARGTQYF. The whole variable domain, remainder taken from reference TRBV7-2 and TRBJ2-5, is GAGVSQSPSNKVTEKGKDVELRCDPISGHTALYWYRQSLGQGLEFLIYFQGNSAPDKSGLPSDRFSAERTGGSVSTLTIQRTQQEDSAVYLCASSSPQGARGTQYFGPGTRLLVL.

This chain joins TRBV27 and TRBJ2-3; tentatively, D is TRBD1 (6 bases). In germline, CDR1 is MNHEY, CDR2 SMNVEV (reference sequence). Between the trimmed V and J ends, which lost 1 base and 3 bases, there was a span of 17 bases. CDR3 length: 17 amino acids. CDR3 bases: TGTGCCAGCAGTTTATTCGGGACAAAAAAACAAACAGATACGCAGTATTTT. Translation: CASSLFGTKKQTDTQYF.

This chain connects TRBV18 to TRBJ2-3, with D tentatively TRBD1 (5 bases). The CDR3 length is 15 residues. Germline V gene sequence: CDR1 KGHSH, CDR2 LQKENI. V lost 11 bases and J lost 2, with 20 bases in between. The CDR3 region has the DNA TGTGCCTCCAAACCCGGCAAGGGGAACACAGATACGCAGTATTTT. This codes for CASKPGKGNTDTQYF.

The chain combines TRBV19 with TRBJ1-1; 7 bases line up with TRBD1. Germline lookup yields CDR1 LNHDA and CDR2 SQIVND (reference sequence). J was trimmed by 1 base and V by 3 bases; bases with no gene match: 2. The CDR3 spans 14 residues. The CDR3 loop reads CASSIGTANTEAFF. The CDR3, as DNA: TGTGCCAGTAGTATCGGGACAGCGAACACTGAAGCTTTCTTT.